This T cell receptor beta chain was profiled in a study of blood T cell repertoires in COVID-19. For the study at large: Sites across the United States, Italy and Spain contributed samples from acute and convalescent COVID-19. PBMCs, B-cell-depleted T cells, or T cells provided the cDNA or gDNA that made up the material.

Original analysis: From reference gene primer amplification, estimates of nucleated cell counts were derived. Clones were sequenced by immunoSEQ multiplex PCR, and TCRdb holds only the in-frame ones, with some missing. V and J calls and clone size are those listed in that table; D and trimming were worked out from the DNA. The sample has about 150,000 clones; 80% to 90% are singletons. Germline loops: CDR1 MDHEN, CDR2 SYDVKM. V shed 4 bases and J shed 3 bases, with 13 bases lying between them. The CDR3 is 15 residues long. The sequence came from a woman in her 40s with acute or convalescent COVID-19. The rearrangement joins TRBV28 to TRBJ2-1; D ambiguous. The specimen sequenced was peripheral blood. The CDR3 region is CASSSPDMSYNEQFF. CDR3 nucleotide sequence: TGTGCCAGCAGTTCCCCCGACATGAGCTACAATGAGCAGTTCTTC. The full variable domain, in which reference TRBV28 and TRBJ2-1 provide the parts outside the CDR3, is DVKVTQSSRYLVKRTGEKVFLECVQDMDHENMFWYRQDPGLGLRLIYFSYDVKMKEKGDIPEGYSVSREKKERFSLILESASTNQTSMYLCASSSPDMSYNEQFFGPGTRLTVL.